The clone carrying this T cell receptor (beta chain) was counted at least ten times. Its cognate antigen is unknown. Germline V gene sequence: CDR1 DFQATT, CDR2 SNEGSKA (reference sequence). Deletions cut 5 bases from V and 4 bases from J, with 16 bases between. The CDR3 has 14 amino acids. This sample is drawn from a study of CD8 T cells in ankylosing spondylitis. Study-wide results and caveats: Matched ankylosing spondylitis synovial fluid reportedly showed significant enrichment of disease-linked clones.

TCRdb passed the 5' RACE reads through MiXCR, listing each CDR3 protein once. Here the sample spans about 240,000 distinct CDR3 sequences, 8.6% being singletons. The sample taken for sequencing was blood, either unsorted or a sorted T cell fraction (not recorded which). This TCR was recovered from a male donor with ankylosing spondylitis or in good health (not recorded which). The chain is built from TRBV20-1 and TRBJ2-3, with no clear D. The CDR3 reads CSARTGPLPDTQYF. DNA for the CDR3: TGCAGTGCTCGTACCGGGCCCCTTCCAGATACGCAGTATTTT.